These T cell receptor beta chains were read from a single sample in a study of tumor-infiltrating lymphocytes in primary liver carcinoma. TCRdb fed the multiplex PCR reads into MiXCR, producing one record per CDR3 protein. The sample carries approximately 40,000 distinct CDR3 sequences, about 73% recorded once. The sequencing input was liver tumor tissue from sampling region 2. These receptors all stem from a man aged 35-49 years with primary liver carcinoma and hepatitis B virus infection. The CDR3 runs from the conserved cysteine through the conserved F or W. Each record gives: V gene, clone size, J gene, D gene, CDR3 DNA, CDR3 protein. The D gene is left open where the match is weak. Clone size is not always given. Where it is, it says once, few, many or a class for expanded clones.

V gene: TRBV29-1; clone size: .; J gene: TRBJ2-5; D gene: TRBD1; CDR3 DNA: TGCAGCGTTGGGGGGACAGGACCTCCGAGGGAGACCCAGTACTTC; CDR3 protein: CSVGGTGPPRETQYF
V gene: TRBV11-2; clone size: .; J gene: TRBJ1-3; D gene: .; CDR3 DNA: TGTGCCAGCTGCTCCAGGGATCGAACTGGAGACACCATATATTTT; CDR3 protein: CASCSRDRTGDTIYF
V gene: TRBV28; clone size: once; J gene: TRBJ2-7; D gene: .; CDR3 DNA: TGTTCCAGCAGTTTGGCCCTTGGTTACGAGCAGTACTTC; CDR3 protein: CSSSLALGYEQYF
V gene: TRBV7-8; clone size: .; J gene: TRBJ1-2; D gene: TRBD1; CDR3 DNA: TGTGCCAGGAGCTTGGACAGGGTTAACTATGTCTACACCTTC; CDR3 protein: CARSLDRVNYVYTF
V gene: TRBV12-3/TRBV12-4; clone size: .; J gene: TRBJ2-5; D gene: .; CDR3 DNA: TGTGACTGCAGTTTACTACAAGAGACCCAGTACTTC; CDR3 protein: CDCSLLQETQYF
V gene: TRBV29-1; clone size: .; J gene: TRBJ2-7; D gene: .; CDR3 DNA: TGCAGCGTTTGGACGGCTCAAATATCCCACGAGCAGTACTTC; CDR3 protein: CSVWTAQISHEQYF
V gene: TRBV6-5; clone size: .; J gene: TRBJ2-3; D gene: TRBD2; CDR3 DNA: TGTGCCAGCAATTACGGGTATAGCGGGAGTTCAGATACGCAGTATTTT; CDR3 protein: CASNYGYSGSSDTQYF
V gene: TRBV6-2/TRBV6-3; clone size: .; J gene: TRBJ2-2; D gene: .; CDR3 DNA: TGTGTCAGCAGCCTACGGGGGTCCGGCCCCGGGGAGCTGTTTTTT; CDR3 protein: CVSSLRGSGPGELFF
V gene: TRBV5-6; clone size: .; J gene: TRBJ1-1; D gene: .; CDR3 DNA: TGTGCCAGTAGCTTTCACGGATTTAAGACTGAAGCTTTCTTT; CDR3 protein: CASSFHGFKTEAFF
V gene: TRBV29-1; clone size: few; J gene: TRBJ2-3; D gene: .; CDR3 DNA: TGCAGCGTTGAAGCCAGAATGGGCATAGATACGCAGTATTTT; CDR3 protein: CSVEARMGIDTQYF
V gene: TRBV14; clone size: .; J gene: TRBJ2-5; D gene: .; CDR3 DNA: TGTGCCAGCAGTCAGCTGACAGGGGCTAGCGGAGTAAGGGAGACCCAGTACTTC; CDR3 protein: CASSQLTGASGVRETQYF
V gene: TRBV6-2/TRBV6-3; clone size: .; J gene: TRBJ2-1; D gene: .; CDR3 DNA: TGTGCCAGCAGTCCCCCTATCTTAGGCTCCTTCAATGAGCAGTTCTTC; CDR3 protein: CASSPPILGSFNEQFF
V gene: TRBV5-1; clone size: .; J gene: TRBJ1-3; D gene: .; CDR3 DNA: TGCGCCAGCAGCATGGACGGGCAGAACCCTGGAAACATCATATATTTT; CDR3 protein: CASSMDGQNPGNIIYF
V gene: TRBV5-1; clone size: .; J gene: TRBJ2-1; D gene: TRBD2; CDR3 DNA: TGCGTCAGCAGCTTGGCGGGGGGATACGTAGAGCAGTTCTTC; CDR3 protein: CVSSLAGGYVEQFF
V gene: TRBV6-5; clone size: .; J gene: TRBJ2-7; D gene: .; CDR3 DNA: TGTGCCAGCAGTTACGGAGGCAGTGGACATACCTACGAACAGTACTTC; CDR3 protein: CASSYGGSGHTYEQYF
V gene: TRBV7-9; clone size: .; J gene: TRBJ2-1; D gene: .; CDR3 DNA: TGTGTCAGCAGCTTTAGAGGCTACAATGAGCAGTTCTTC; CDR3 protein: CVSSFRGYNEQFF
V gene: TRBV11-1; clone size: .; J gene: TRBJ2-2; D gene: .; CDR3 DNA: TGTGCCAGCAGCTATACTGGACCTTTCTCCCGGGAACTGTTTTTC; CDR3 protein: CASSYTGPFSRELFF
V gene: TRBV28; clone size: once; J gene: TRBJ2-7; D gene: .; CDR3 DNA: TGTGCCAGCAGCTTTGAGCTGAACGAGCAGTACTTC; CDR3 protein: CASSFELNEQYF
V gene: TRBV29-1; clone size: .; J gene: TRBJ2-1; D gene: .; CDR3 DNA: TGCAGCGGGACTACTGGGAAGCTTTATGAGCAGTTCTTC; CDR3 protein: CSGTTGKLYEQFF